The next 31 T cell receptor beta chains were all read from a single sample in a study of T cell changes during pregnancy in multiple sclerosis. Some clones are missing from TCRdb's copy, which holds only in-frame ones; the method was immunoSEQ multiplex PCR. The sample records 40,000 to 55,000 clones, 85% to 95% being singletons. Material: peripheral blood. These receptors were collected from a female donor with multiple sclerosis, enrolled in a pregnancy study.

The chain recombines TRBV7-2 with TRBJ1-2; no clear D gene. V dropped 6 bases and J dropped 5 bases, with 10 bases sitting between them. The CDR3 has 12 residues. Germline CDR1 and CDR2: SGHTA and FQGNSA. The CDR3 loop reads CASRQSGYGYTF. For the CDR3, the DNA is TGTGCCAGCAGACAATCGGGGTATGGCTACACCTTC.

This sequence joins TRBV30 and TRBJ1-1, with D unclear. Between the trimmed V and J ends, which lost 2 bases and 1 base, there was a span of 11 bases. The germline V gene encodes CDR1 GTSNPN and CDR2 SVGIG (reference sequence). The CDR3 is made up of 14 amino acids. CDR3 region: CAWSKGSTNTEAFF. The CDR3 nucleotides read TGTGCCTGGAGTAAGGGCAGCACGAACACTGAAGCTTTCTTT. The whole variable domain, remainder taken from reference TRBV30 and TRBJ1-1, is SQTIHQWPATLVQPVGSPLSLECTVEGTSNPNLYWYRQAAGRGLQLLFYSVGIGQISSEVPQNLSASRPQDRQFILSSKKLLLSDSGFYLCAWSKGSTNTEAFFGQGTRLTVV.

This chain uses TRBV9 with TRBJ2-2, with D perhaps TRBD1 (6 bases). In germline, CDR1 is SGDLS, CDR2 YYNGEE. The V end was cut by 2 bases, the J end by 5 bases, with 10 bases between. This CDR3 has 14 amino acids. The CDR3 region is CASSVQGPTGELFF. The CDR3 DNA sequence: TGTGCCAGCAGCGTTCAGGGGCCGACCGGGGAGCTGTTTTTT.

The chain joins TRBV18 to TRBJ1-4; 9 nucleotides agree with TRBD1. Losses at the gene ends were 3 bases for V and 8 bases for J; bases not matched to a gene: 10. Germline V lookup: CDR1 KGHSH, CDR2 LQKENI. This CDR3 contains 16 residues. CDR3 residues: CASSPGQGQSGEKLFF. For the CDR3, the DNA is TGTGCCAGCTCACCGGGACAGGGACAATCGGGGGAAAAACTGTTTTTT. The whole variable domain, filled in from reference TRBV18 and TRBJ1-4, reads NAGVMQNPRHLVRRRGQEARLRCSPMKGHSHVYWYRQLPEEGLKFMVYLQKENIIDESGMPKERFSAEFPKEGPSILRIQQVVRGDSAAYFCASSPGQGQSGEKLFFGSGTQLSVL.

V is TRBV28 and J is TRBJ1-4; D may be TRBD1 (5 bases). Germline V CDR1 and CDR2: MDHEN, SYDVKM. CDR3 length: 15 residues. Between the trimmed V and J ends, which lost 2 bases and 5 bases, there was a span of 12 bases. The CDR3 region is CASSLIGTGNEKLFF. The CDR3 DNA is TGTGCCAGCAGTTTAATCGGGACGGGGAATGAAAAACTGTTTTTT.

V is TRBV12-5 and J is TRBJ2-5; possibly TRBD1 or TRBD2 for D (5 bases each). V dropped 6 bases and J dropped 2 bases, with 16 bases sitting between them. The germline gives CDR1 LGHNT, CDR2 FRNRAP. This CDR3 comprises 15 residues. The CDR3 DNA sequence: TGTGCTAGTGGCTCCGGGGCCCGCCGGCAAGAGACCCAGTACTTC. It translates to CASGSGARRQETQYF.

The V and J genes are TRBV28 and TRBJ2-7; D is possibly TRBD1 or TRBD2 (5 bases each). This CDR3 is 14 amino acids long. Looked up from germline, CDR1 is MDHEN and CDR2 is SYDVKM. V shed 6 bases and J shed 5 bases, with 17 bases lying between them. The CDR3 DNA reads TGTGCCAGCAGCGCACCCGGAGGACATCACGAGCAGTACTTC. Its translation is CASSAPGGHHEQYF. Filled out from reference TRBV28 and TRBJ2-7, the complete variable domain reads DVKVTQSSRYLVKRTGEKVFLECVQDMDHENMFWYRQDPGLGLRLIYFSYDVKMKEKGDIPEGYSVSREKKERFSLILESASTNQTSMYLCASSAPGGHHEQYFGPGTRLTVT.

The V gene is TRBV5-4, the J gene TRBJ2-1, with 8 bases lining up with TRBD1. V shed 5 bases and J 0 bases; nucleotides not matched to a gene: 4. This CDR3 contains 15 residues. Germline-derived CDR1 and CDR2 are SGHNT and YYREEE (reference sequence). Here the CDR3 reads CASSLDRGSYNEQFF. The CDR3 region has the DNA TGTGCCAGCAGTCTCGACAGGGGCTCCTACAATGAGCAGTTCTTC.

The chain joins TRBV5-1 to TRBJ2-2; 10 bases map to TRBD2. J gave up 7 bases and V 0 bases, and 6 bases lay outside the gene matches. The CDR3 covers 16 residues. Germline lookup yields CDR1 SGHRS and CDR2 YFSETQ. CDR3 in amino acids: CASSLAASGSGGELFF. The CDR3 nucleotides read TGCGCCAGCAGCTTGGCGGCTAGCGGGAGCGGCGGGGAGCTGTTTTTT. Using reference TRBV5-1 and TRBJ2-2 for the parts outside the CDR3, the full variable domain is KAGVTQTPRYLIKTRGQQVTLSCSPISGHRSVSWYQQTPGQGLQFLFEYFSETQRNKGNFPGRFSGRQFSNSRSEMNVSTLELGDSALYLCASSLAASGSGGELFFGEGSRLTVL.

This clone was recorded only once. This chain links TRBV5-1 with TRBJ2-1; TRBD2 aligns across 10 bases. Per germline, CDR1 SGHRS and CDR2 YFSETQ. The trim removed 0 bases at V and 10 bases at J, leaving 4 bases unmatched. The CDR3 has 14 amino acids. For the CDR3, the DNA is TGCGCCAGCAGCTTGGAGGGACTAGCGCGCGAGCAGTTCTTC. Its translation is CASSLEGLAREQFF.

The V and J genes are TRBV5-1 and TRBJ1-1; D might be TRBD1 (6 bases). This CDR3 comprises 14 residues. Germline lookup yields CDR1 SGHRS and CDR2 YFSETQ. V gave up 4 bases and J gave up 3 bases, with 13 bases separating them. CDR3 region: CASSGQMTDTEAFF. The CDR3 nucleotides read TGCGCCAGCAGCGGACAGATGACTGACACTGAAGCTTTCTTT.

V gene TRBV7-2 combines with J gene TRBJ1-2, with TRBD1 matching over 7 bases. Germline CDR1 is SGHTA and CDR2 is FQGNSA. Trimming removed 4 bases from V and 4 bases from J; junction bases left unmatched: 15. CDR3 length: 17 residues. The CDR3 DNA sequence: TGTGCCAGCAGCTCCCCCCCATATCGGGACAGCTTCTATGGCTACACCTTC. Residues: CASSSPPYRDSFYGYTF.

The rearrangement links TRBV5-1 to TRBJ1-1; no definite D call. Trimming removed 0 bases from V and 3 bases from J, with 6 bases in between. Per the germline V gene, CDR1 is SGHRS and CDR2 is YFSETQ. The CDR3 has 13 residues. The CDR3 nucleotides read TGCGCCAGCAGCTTGGTATCAGACACTGAAGCTTTCTTT. Protein product: CASSLVSDTEAFF.

This rearrangement joins TRBV6-5 to TRBJ1-2, with 8 bases identical to TRBD1. The CDR3 runs 15 residues. With 0 bases clipped from V and 7 bases from J, the junction kept 7 bases outside the gene matches. In germline, CDR1 is MNHEY, CDR2 SVGAGI. CDR3 sequence reads: CASSYSTQGAGGYTF. For the CDR3, the DNA is TGTGCCAGCAGTTACTCGACTCAGGGGGCGGGTGGCTACACCTTC.

The chain joins TRBV5-5 to TRBJ1-1; a possible D gene is TRBD1 (5 bases). Trimming left V 4 bases short and J 0 bases short, with 10 bases between. CDR3 size: 14 residues. The germline CDR1 and CDR2 sequences are SGHKS and YYEKEE (reference sequence). DNA for the CDR3: TGTGCCAGCAGCCGGACAAGCCTGAACACTGAAGCTTTCTTT. This translates into CASSRTSLNTEAFF.

V is TRBV28 and J is TRBJ2-1; 9 bases fit TRBD1. Germline V CDR1 and CDR2: MDHEN, SYDVKM. The junction had 4 bases not matched to a gene; V was cut back by 6 bases and J by 4 bases. This CDR3 has 14 amino acids. CDR3 residues: CASRFGQGYNEQFF. The CDR3, as DNA: TGTGCCAGCAGATTTGGACAGGGGTACAATGAGCAGTTCTTC.

The rearrangement joins TRBV7-2 to TRBJ2-2; 10 positions agree with TRBD2. Germline trimming cut 9 bases from V and 2 bases from J; bases unmatched to any gene: 12. The V gene's germline CDR1 is SGHTA and CDR2 FQGNSA. The CDR3 extends over 17 amino acids. The CDR3 protein is CASGSDGLAANTGELFF. The DNA of the CDR3 is TGTGCCAGTGGGTCGGACGGACTAGCGGCAAACACCGGGGAGCTGTTTTTT.

This chain links TRBV6-1 with TRBJ2-7; tentatively, D is TRBD2 (5 bases). The CDR3 contains 17 residues. Trimming removed 3 bases at V and 3 bases at J, with 21 bases between. CDR1 MNHNS and CDR2 SASEGT come from the germline V gene. The CDR3 region is CASSDLNGVAMIYEQYF. The CDR3 DNA is TGTGCCAGCAGTGATCTTAACGGGGTAGCGATGATCTACGAGCAGTACTTC.

The rearrangement joins TRBV6-1 to TRBJ1-4; D is uncertain. Per germline, CDR1 MNHNS and CDR2 SASEGT. CDR3 length equals 14 residues. Trimming left V 3 bases short and J 4 bases short, with 9 bases between. The chain's CDR3 is CASSEGSLNEKLFF. The CDR3 DNA is TGTGCCAGCAGTGAGGGGTCACTTAATGAAAAACTGTTTTTT.

The CDR3 region is CAISGSGLSYEQYF. CDR3 coding DNA: TGTGCCATCAGTGGGAGCGGGCTCTCCTACGAGCAGTACTTC. V gene TRBV10-3 combines with J gene TRBJ2-7; tentative D call: TRBD2 (6 bases). Trimming cost V 4 bases and J 0 bases, with 10 bases left between them. CDR1 ENHRY and CDR2 SYGVKD come from the germline V gene. The CDR3 contains 14 residues.

The chain has TRBV13 and TRBJ2-1; D may match TRBD1 or TRBD2 (6 bases each). CDR3 size: 16 residues. Germline-derived CDR1 and CDR2 are PRHDT and FYEKMQ (reference sequence). Deletions cut 6 bases from V and 2 bases from J, with 17 bases between. CDR3 residues: CASRSITRGAYNEQFF. In DNA, the CDR3 is TGTGCCAGCAGGTCTATTACTAGGGGGGCCTACAATGAGCAGTTCTTC. The whole variable domain, filled in from reference TRBV13 and TRBJ2-1, reads AAGVIQSPRHLIKEKRETATLKCYPIPRHDTVYWYQQGPGQDPQFLISFYEKMQSDKGSIPDRFSAQQFSDYHSELNMSSLELGDSALYFCASRSITRGAYNEQFFGPGTRLTVL.

This sequence joins TRBV27 and TRBJ2-1, with 7 bases aligning to TRBD2. This CDR3 has 17 residues. Germline V lookup: CDR1 MNHEY, CDR2 SMNVEV (reference sequence). The V and J ends lost 5 bases and 7 bases, in that order; junction bases with no gene match: 17. The CDR3 loop is CASSQRLLGLPPNEQFF. The CDR3, as DNA: TGTGCCAGCAGTCAACGCCTTTTGGGACTACCGCCGAATGAGCAGTTCTTC.

The chain uses TRBV27 and TRBJ1-5; a weak D match, TRBD1 (5 bases). Trimming pared 2 bases from V and 4 bases from J, leaving 12 bases between. Germline values: CDR1 MNHEY, CDR2 SMNVEV (reference sequence). CDR3 length: 15 amino acids. CDR3 loop: CASSLMGVSNQPQHF. The CDR3 bases are TGTGCCAGCAGTTTAATGGGGGTCTCTAATCAGCCCCAGCATTTT.

J is TRBJ2-3 and V is TRBV9; D is unclear. The CDR3 loop spans 13 amino acids. V lost 3 bases and J 4 bases, leaving 9 bases between the germline ends. Germline CDR1 reads SGDLS; CDR2 reads YYNGEE. The CDR3 loop reads CASSASRPDTQYF. The CDR3 DNA follows: TGTGCCAGCAGCGCCTCCCGCCCAGATACGCAGTATTTT.

V and J are TRBV28 and TRBJ1-5; possible D gene TRBD1, 6 bases. CDR1 MDHEN and CDR2 SYDVKM come from the germline V gene. V lost 7 bases and J 4 bases, leaving 17 bases between the germline ends. This CDR3 is 15 amino acids long. The CDR3 sequence is CASNIQGLRNQPQHF. The CDR3, as DNA: TGTGCCAGCAATATTCAGGGGTTACGTAATCAGCCCCAGCATTTT.

J is TRBJ1-2 and V is TRBV13; no firm D call. The CDR3 length is 10 residues. Germline V gene lookup returns CDR1 PRHDT and CDR2 FYEKMQ (reference sequence). Deletions cut 1 base from V and 8 bases from J, with 2 bases between. CDR3 bases: TGTGCCAGCAGCTTAGAGGGCTACACCTTC. Protein product: CASSLEGYTF.

The chain links TRBV4-1 to TRBJ1-1; possible D gene TRBD1, 5 bases. V gave up 4 bases and J gave up 0 bases, with 6 bases separating them. The germline V gene encodes CDR1 MGHRA and CDR2 YSYEKL. The CDR3 spans 13 residues. This CDR3 is CASSRGVNTEAFF. CDR3 coding DNA: TGCGCCAGCAGCCGGGGGGTGAACACTGAAGCTTTCTTT.

The V call is TRBV18, the J call TRBJ2-5; D is possibly TRBD1 (6 bases). This CDR3 is built from 14 residues. Germline CDR1 and CDR2: KGHSH and LQKENI. The V end was cut by 1 base, the J end by 10 bases, with 16 bases between. The CDR3 nucleotides read TGTGCCAGCTCACCACTTCAGGGGTTGGGGGACCAGTACTTC. This gives the protein CASSPLQGLGDQYF.

There are a few counts of this clone. This chain uses TRBV7-2 with TRBJ2-1; TRBD2 matches at 8 bases. Germline-derived CDR1 and CDR2 are SGHTA and FQGNSA. V lost 5 bases to trimming and J lost 15 bases; unmatched junction nucleotides: 12. This CDR3 has 13 residues. DNA for the CDR3: TGTGCCAGCAGCCCCGGGCCAGCGGGAGTGCTGTTCTTC. Translated: CASSPGPAGVLFF.

For the CDR3, the DNA is TGTGCCAGCAGCTTTGCTAGCTGGAATGAGCAGTTCTTC. It codes for CASSFASWNEQFF. The gene calls are TRBV11-2 and TRBJ2-1, with TRBD2 as a possible D gene (5 bases). The CDR3 has 13 residues. The V and J ends lost 3 bases and 7 bases respectively, with 10 bases between them. Germline-derived CDR1 and CDR2 are SGHAT and FQNNGV.

A single count supports this clone. This sequence joins TRBV29-1 and TRBJ2-7; tentatively, D is TRBD1 (6 bases). The CDR3 is 16 amino acids. Looked up from germline, CDR1 is SQVTM and CDR2 is ANQGSEA. Trimming took 3 bases from V and 2 from J, leaving 20 bases between them. The CDR3 DNA reads TGCAGCGTTGATAGGGGGACCCCCCGCGGCACCTACGAGCAGTACTTC. This sequence encodes CSVDRGTPRGTYEQYF.